This T cell receptor beta chain is from a study of T cell repertoires in cytomegalovirus infection. Study information: CMV infection together with matching HLA type was indicated by public TCR beta signatures.

Note on this clonotype: The target antigen is unknown.

Study results and caveats: Dominant in the ex vivo response were TCR beta clonotypes restricted by HLA-C and specific for CMV.

This CDR3 region has 16 residues. Germline loops: CDR1 SGHVS, CDR2 FNYEAQ. V lost 5 bases, J lost 1 base, and 4 bases stayed unmatched. TCRdb fed the reads into MiXCR, producing one record per CDR3 protein. The sample includes just over 450,000 distinct CDR3 sequences, approximately 40% of them seen just once. The rearrangement uses TRBV7-6 and TRBJ2-5; TRBD2 aligns across 13 bases. The specimen was cultured PBMCs, collected from culture after CMV antigen stimulation. The TCR comes from a human donor in good health (CMV status not recorded). Some clones in this sample may be carry-over from other donors' samples. The chain's CDR3 is CASSRGTSGIQETQYF. The CDR3 DNA is TGTGCCAGCAGCCGCGGGACTAGCGGGATCCAAGAGACCCAGTACTTC.